This is a list of T cell receptor beta chains from one sample in a study of glioma-infiltrating T cells after dendritic cell vaccination. The repertoire was sequenced with immunoSEQ multiplex PCR; TCRdb's copy has only in-frame clones and lacks some. In the table there are fewer than 50,000 clones, approximately 85% of which are singletons. Sequencing was performed on blood, taken before dendritic cell vaccination. The receptors were gathered from a human donor with glioblastoma. The CDR3 runs from the conserved cysteine through the conserved F or W.

J gene: TRBJ1-2; V gene: TRBV6-6; CDR3 protein: CASSYNPPVGIYGYTF
J gene: TRBJ1-4; V gene: TRBV11-3; CDR3 protein: CASSSLDRWDSDNEKLFF
J gene: TRBJ2-7; V gene: TRBV5-1; CDR3 protein: CASSSGQVVSYEQYF
J gene: TRBJ2-5; V gene: TRBV5-4; CDR3 protein: CASSPQGRSGETQYF
J gene: TRBJ1-1; V gene: TRBV7-9; CDR3 protein: CASSDNRERNTEAFF
J gene: TRBJ2-3; V gene: TRBV9; CDR3 protein: CASSVSGGASDTQYF
J gene: TRBJ1-2; V gene: TRBV5-8; CDR3 protein: CASPARDRDNYGYTF
J gene: TRBJ1-1; V gene: TRBV25-1; CDR3 protein: CASRNHRGNLRGKTEAFF
J gene: TRBJ2-3; V gene: TRBV5-4; CDR3 protein: CASSGDSGGASTDTQYF
J gene: TRBJ1-2; V gene: TRBV27; CDR3 protein: CASSLAGDYAPIYGYTF
J gene: TRBJ2-1; V gene: TRBV25-1; CDR3 protein: CASSEFPKVAGVNEQFF
J gene: TRBJ1-3; V gene: TRBV10-3; CDR3 protein: CAISNGQGAGSGNTIYF
J gene: TRBJ2-7; V gene: TRBV15; CDR3 protein: CATSRDLASGNHYEQYF
J gene: TRBJ1-4; V gene: TRBV4-3; CDR3 protein: CASSQGQGREKLFF
J gene: TRBJ2-6; V gene: TRBV2; CDR3 protein: CASREGFGGANVLTF
J gene: TRBJ1-3; V gene: TRBV7-6; CDR3 protein: CASSLADSGNTIYF
J gene: TRBJ2-7; V gene: TRBV7-2; CDR3 protein: CASSFLAGGAPLEQYF
J gene: TRBJ1-2; V gene: TRBV19; CDR3 protein: CASSVRTVGGYTF
J gene: TRBJ2-7; V gene: TRBV7-2; CDR3 protein: CASSAPSGVVWYEQYF
J gene: TRBJ1-6; V gene: TRBV6-1; CDR3 protein: CASRTVRRTGSPLHF
J gene: TRBJ2-1; V gene: TRBV7-3; CDR3 protein: CASSSSKLAGVDSYNEQFF
J gene: TRBJ1-2; V gene: TRBV7-9; CDR3 protein: CASSYSLGQNINYGYTF
J gene: TRBJ2-2; V gene: TRBV7-7; CDR3 protein: CASSPGGARGTGELFF
J gene: TRBJ1-2; V gene: TRBV7-2; CDR3 protein: CASSLRMDREEGYTF
J gene: TRBJ2-1; V gene: TRBV5-1; CDR3 protein: CASSLTQGLAAYNEQFF
J gene: TRBJ2-7; V gene: TRBV6-1; CDR3 protein: CASSGIEQGNRAEQYF
J gene: TRBJ1-2; V gene: TRBV6-4; CDR3 protein: CASPGGGQGANYGYTF
J gene: TRBJ1-6; V gene: TRBV6-4; CDR3 protein: CASRRSVGSDSPLHF
J gene: TRBJ2-1; V gene: TRBV5-8; CDR3 protein: CASSFGGQGGNEQFF
J gene: TRBJ2-4; V gene: TRBV7-2; CDR3 protein: CASSFVANIQYF
J gene: TRBJ2-2; V gene: TRBV9; CDR3 protein: CASSSQWTSSATGELFF
J gene: TRBJ1-2; V gene: TRBV5-5; CDR3 protein: CASKDRGYGYTF
J gene: TRBJ1-2; V gene: TRBV11-2; CDR3 protein: CASSGNRGNYGYTF
J gene: TRBJ1-2; V gene: TRBV4-3; CDR3 protein: CASSQESEGNHPGGGYTF
J gene: TRBJ1-2; V gene: TRBV27; CDR3 protein: CASSYRGIDYGYTF
J gene: TRBJ2-3; V gene: TRBV12-5; CDR3 protein: CASGLDFTDTQYF
J gene: TRBJ1-1; V gene: TRBV29-1; CDR3 protein: CSVEIVGQGEAFF
J gene: TRBJ1-1; V gene: TRBV18; CDR3 protein: CASSPGGDEAFF
J gene: TRBJ2-7; V gene: TRBV6-5; CDR3 protein: CASSIGQGRYEQYF
J gene: TRBJ2-1; V gene: TRBV9; CDR3 protein: CASSVHLAGAEGEQFF
J gene: TRBJ2-5; V gene: TRBV7-6; CDR3 protein: CASSLGSSNKETQYF
J gene: TRBJ1-5; V gene: TRBV4-1; CDR3 protein: CASSQAAGGQGQPQHF
J gene: TRBJ2-7; V gene: TRBV29-1; CDR3 protein: CSVLRGGEQYF
J gene: TRBJ2-7; V gene: TRBV27; CDR3 protein: CASSISGRPYEQYF
J gene: TRBJ2-2; V gene: TRBV10-1; CDR3 protein: CASRRTSAGELFF
J gene: TRBJ1-5; V gene: TRBV5-8; CDR3 protein: CASSSPRGPGQPQHF
J gene: TRBJ2-2; V gene: TRBV10-3; CDR3 protein: CAISDFQRGGSGELFF
J gene: TRBJ1-6; V gene: TRBV27; CDR3 protein: CASSSPAGSYSPLHF
J gene: TRBJ1-2; V gene: TRBV7-2; CDR3 protein: CASSLGYGTADGYTF
J gene: TRBJ1-2; V gene: TRBV7-6; CDR3 protein: CASSRTGGVYGYTF
J gene: TRBJ2-7; V gene: TRBV4-3; CDR3 protein: CASSQEPRGSYGEQYF
J gene: TRBJ2-1; V gene: TRBV5-4; CDR3 protein: CASRLGGQSEQFF
J gene: TRBJ2-1; V gene: TRBV2; CDR3 protein: CASSEEGESYNEQFF
J gene: TRBJ1-1; V gene: TRBV6-5; CDR3 protein: CASFTPGGASEAFF
J gene: TRBJ2-1; V gene: TRBV6-5; CDR3 protein: CASSWDRGNEQFF
J gene: TRBJ2-1; V gene: TRBV6-5; CDR3 protein: CASRRQGGNEQFF
J gene: TRBJ1-1; V gene: TRBV19; CDR3 protein: CASSFAGGLTEAFF
J gene: TRBJ2-5; V gene: TRBV30; CDR3 protein: CAWSVGLAGGQETQYF
J gene: TRBJ1-1; V gene: TRBV20-1; CDR3 protein: CSASGGSEAFF